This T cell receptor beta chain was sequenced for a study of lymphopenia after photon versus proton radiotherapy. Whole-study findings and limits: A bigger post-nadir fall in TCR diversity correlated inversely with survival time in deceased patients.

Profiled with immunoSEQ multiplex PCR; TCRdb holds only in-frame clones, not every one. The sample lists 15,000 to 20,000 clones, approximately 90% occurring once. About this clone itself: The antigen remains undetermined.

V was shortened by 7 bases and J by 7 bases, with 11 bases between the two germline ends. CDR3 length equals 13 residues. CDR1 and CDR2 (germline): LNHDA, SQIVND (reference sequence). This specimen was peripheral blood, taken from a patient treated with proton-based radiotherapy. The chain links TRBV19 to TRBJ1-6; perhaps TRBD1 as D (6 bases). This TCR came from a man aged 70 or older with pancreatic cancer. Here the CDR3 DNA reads TGTGCCAGTAAGGAGCAGGGGAATTCACCCCTCCACTTT. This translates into CASKEQGNSPLHF.